This section outlines one T cell receptor (beta chain) sequence together with its context. The specificity of this receptor is unknown. No qualities accompany the bases; no much larger clone lies one base away. Reading the label with the study, this specimen's time point is: week 47, end of study. Every vaccine dose consisted of 300 ug of a 20-mer mutant IDH1 peptide in Montanide, administered subcutaneously together with topical imiquimod. Across visits V03 through V10, patients got a total of eight vaccinations, given in weeks 1, 3, 5, 7, 11, 15, 19 and 23. Newly diagnosed WHO grade 3 or 4 IDH1-mutant astrocytomas showing loss of nuclear ATRX were present in the donors. The samples were drawn from NOA16, a multicentre, single-arm, open-label phase I trial in Germany that tested a mutant IDH1 peptide vaccine in humans for the first time. Genomic DNA for TCRB sequencing was isolated from EDTA blood with the DNeasy Blood and Tissue Kit.

Receptor amplification or capture employed the immunoSEQ multiplex PCR assay. Rearranged TCR beta chain sequences were amplified with the hsTCRB Kit following the manufacturer's protocol. TCRB libraries were sequenced on an Illumina MiSeq. Turning to the authors' computational methods: The kit vendor's proprietary platform handled demultiplexing, trimming and gene mapping. Drawn from immuneACCESS, this table holds only the in-frame rearrangements with V and J called that TCRdb kept. Clones are partly lost; checked studies trace under half to an unresolved V gene and leave the rest unexplained. V and J calls and clone size come straight from that table; D and trimming were deduced from the DNA. The sample profile shows over 30,000 clones; 75% to 95% of them were found once. The biggest ten clones account for 4% to 6% of the sample. Ends trimmed: V by 5 bases, J by 6 bases; bases unmatched to a gene: 6. The CDR3 goes from the cysteine to the phenylalanine over 14 residues. Of all the DNA, just the CDR3 is kept, 42 bases in frame from base 1. Based on the germline V gene, the CDR1 and CDR2 sequences are ENHRY and SYGVKD.

The record originates from a study of a mutant IDH1 vaccine in newly diagnosed glioma (dated by TCRdb to the early 2020s). A note on the overall study: In the chemotherapy-containing groups, vaccination started alongside temozolomide cycles, whereas in patients who had radiotherapy alone it started 4-6 weeks after radiotherapy. Of the roughly 32 treated patients, approximately 62% were male and roughly 40% were female, and a mean age of approximately 40 years was recorded. Before enrollment, most patients had been given radiochemotherapy with temozolomide as standard therapy, while the rest had received either radiotherapy alone or temozolomide alone. The week-35 safety follow-up was designated visit V12, and the week-47 end of study was designated visit V13. Peripheral blood was collected at six visits: V03 (baseline), V05, V07, V10, V12 and V13. For exploratory analyses, longitudinal TCRB deep sequencing was carried out in roughly 23 treated patients wherever samples were available.

General findings and caveats noted by the study authors: The authors noted that analyses of patient blood samples could not be reproduced because of sample limitations. Immune responses induced by the vaccine were seen in 90% to 95% of patients across multiple MHC alleles. No apparent relationship was observed between pseudoprogression and alterations in the top peripheral T cell clonotypes detected by TCRB sequencing. Availability determined which PBMC samples were chosen for TCRB deep sequencing.

This chain is built from TRBV10-3 and TRBJ2-7; TRBD2 fits 11 bases in the junction. The sequence was obtained from a woman aged 40 to 50 with glioma. The specimen was PBMCs, collected from a glioma patient whose treatment included an IDH1 peptide vaccine. The encoded CDR3 is CAISPPGLAVEQYF. The DNA reads TGTGCCATCAGTCCCCCGGGACTAGCGGTCGAGCAGTACTTC.